The T cell receptor beta chain under discussion was sequenced for a study of shared clonotypes between healthy human individuals. Study conclusions and caveats: Some clonotypes were shared by all four sorted-subset donors, while others were not shared. The non-shared ones had lower generation probabilities than the shared ones. Genetic and exposure-history diversity was limited by the few donors.

Germline-derived CDR1 and CDR2 are LGHNA and YNFKEQ. This CDR3 has 14 amino acids. Trimming took 2 bases from V and 2 from J, leaving 10 bases between them. Cells designated naive CD8 were CD45RO-negative and were positively selected for CCR7, with terminally differentiated effector memory CD45RA+ cells excluded. Notes on this clone: Antigen specificity is unknown.

Repertoires were generated with immunoSEQ multiplex PCR, while TCRdb's copy carries only in-frame clones and drops some. The sample consists of 2 million to 2.5 million clones, around 96% of them appearing once. The rearrangement joins TRBV4-2 to TRBJ2-7, with D perhaps TRBD2 (5 bases). The origin of this receptor is a young man in good health. The sequencing sample was made of naive CD8+ T cells sorted from blood. CDR3 in amino acids: CASSQTGSTYEQYF. CDR3 nucleotides: TGTGCCAGCAGCCAAACGGGGTCCACCTACGAGCAGTACTTC.